The 17 T cell receptor beta chains below all came from one sample that was sequenced in a study of liver allograft versus peripheral blood T cells. Study in general: Hepatic allograft T cell receptor repertoires were evaluated relative to those present in recipients' peripheral blood.

TCRdb fed the reads into MiXCR, producing one record per CDR3 protein. The repertoire holds about 13,000 distinct CDR3 sequences, with about a fifth as singletons. The receptors were sampled from a human patient who had a liver transplant. Some T cells may originate from the graft donor.

In its sample, this clonotype was seen many times. This chain connects TRBV7-9 to TRBJ1-3; D remains unclear. Trimming left V 4 bases short and J 2 bases short, with 12 bases between. The germline V gene has CDR1 SEHNR and CDR2 FQNEAQ (reference sequence). The CDR3 runs 15 residues. DNA for the CDR3: TGTGCCAGCAGCTCTCCCAGATCTGCTGGAAACACCATATATTTT. Encoded protein: CASSSPRSAGNTIYF.

The rearrangement uses TRBV28 and TRBJ2-7; 9 bases line up with TRBD1. The CDR3 is 19 residues long. Trimming cost V 3 bases and J 4 bases; bases outside gene matches: 19. Germline CDR1 MDHEN, CDR2 SYDVKM. CDR3 in amino acids: CASSFYHWGQGITRYEQYF. DNA of the CDR3: TGTGCCAGCAGTTTTTACCATTGGGGACAGGGCATAACTCGGTACGAGCAGTACTTC.

This clonotype is labeled as medium-sized (0.01 to 0.1%). J is TRBJ2-7 and V is TRBV27; the match to TRBD2 covers 8 bases. CDR1 is MNHEY, CDR2 SMNVEV, per germline (reference sequence). V was clipped by 0 bases and J by 0 bases; unmatched bases: 4. CDR3 length equals 16 residues. CDR3 coding DNA: TGTGCCAGCAGTTTATCGATTAGCGGGATCTCCTACGAGCAGTACTTC. Amino acids: CASSLSISGISYEQYF.

Of note for this clonotype: A read error may be the cause here, since a much bigger clone is one base away. J is TRBJ1-5 and V is TRBV12-3 or TRBV12-4, with 9 nucleotides matching TRBD1. There are 14 residues in the CDR3. CDR3 protein: CASSGDRANKPQHF. DNA for the CDR3: TGTGCCAGCAGCGGGGACAGGGCCAATAAGCCCCAGCATTTT.

V is TRBV29-1 and J is TRBJ2-3; no clear D. Trimming removed 3 bases from V and 4 bases from J, with 5 bases in between. This CDR3 is built from 11 residues. The germline V gene has CDR1 SQVTM and CDR2 ANQGSEA. In DNA form, the CDR3 reads TGCAGCGTTGAGTGGTCAGATACGCAGTATTTT. Translation gives CSVEWSDTQYF.

The chain uses TRBV2 and TRBJ2-1; D call uncertain. There are 15 residues in the CDR3. V was pared by 6 bases and J by 4 bases, with 16 bases between. Germline CDR1 and CDR2: SNHLY and FYNNEI. The chain's CDR3 is CASRPTVDGYNEQFF. In nucleotides, the CDR3 is TGTGCCAGCAGGCCCACTGTGGACGGATACAATGAGCAGTTCTTC.

The chain employs TRBV30 and TRBJ1-2, with D possibly TRBD1 on 5 matching bases. The CDR3 runs 13 residues. Germline V gene sequence: CDR1 GTSNPN, CDR2 SVGIG (reference sequence). Between the trimmed V and J ends, which lost 3 bases and 2 bases, there was a span of 10 bases. CDR3 DNA: TGTGCCTGGAGGATGGCAGGGAACTATGGCTACACCTTC. It codes for CAWRMAGNYGYTF.

This sequence joins TRBV7-2 and TRBJ2-4; D uncertain. CDR1 and CDR2 (germline): SGHTA, FQGNSA. The CDR3 has 17 amino acids. Trimming pared 1 base from V and 0 bases from J, leaving 13 bases between. The CDR3 loop reads CASSLDGTLVAKNIQYF. In nucleotides, the CDR3 is TGTGCCAGCAGCTTAGACGGCACCTTAGTAGCCAAAAACATTCAGTACTTC.

To note about this clonotype: This likely came from a read error, as a far larger clone is one base away. The J gene is TRBJ1-2, the V gene TRBV6-2 or TRBV6-3; 9 bases are shared with TRBD1. This CDR3 comprises 14 residues. Trimming at V came to 7 bases and at J to 2 bases, leaving 5 bases not matched to a gene. CDR1 MNHEY and CDR2 SVGEGT come from the germline V gene. The CDR3 reads CASTAGTGNYGYTF. As DNA, the CDR3 is TGTGCCAGCACCGCCGGGACAGGGAACTATGGCTACACCTTC.

With regard to this clonotype: This may be a read error, as it is one base from a much larger clone. The chain employs TRBV28 and TRBJ2-2; D gene uncertain. Trimming took 7 bases from V and 7 from J, leaving 13 bases between them. Germline CDR1 is MDHEN and CDR2 is SYDVKM. The CDR3 spans 13 residues. The DNA of the CDR3 is TGTGCCAGCACCGTTTATCAGCTCGGGGAGCTGTTTTTT. This encodes CASTVYQLGELFF.

This clonotype has ten or more counts. The chain joins TRBV19 to TRBJ2-7; possibly TRBD1 or TRBD2 for D (5 bases each). Germline CDR1 reads LNHDA; CDR2 reads SQIVND (reference sequence). The CDR3 contains 15 residues. V lost 3 bases, J lost 3 bases, and 15 bases lay in between. CDR3 loop: CASSIGTIGYYEQYF. The CDR3 nucleotides read TGTGCCAGTAGTATCGGGACCATTGGATACTACGAGCAGTACTTC.

The chain employs TRBV7-9 and TRBJ1-2, with D uncertain. This CDR3 has 12 residues. From germline, CDR1 is SEHNR and CDR2 FQNEAQ (reference sequence). The V end was cut by 1 base, the J end by 6 bases, with 6 bases between. CDR3 protein: CASSLELHGYTF. The DNA of the CDR3 is TGTGCCAGCAGCTTAGAGCTGCATGGCTACACCTTC.

This clonotype was picked up many times. This rearrangement joins TRBV18 to TRBJ1-1; D gene unclear. The V and J ends lost 3 bases and 0 bases respectively, with 14 bases between them. Per the germline V gene, CDR1 is KGHSH and CDR2 is LQKENI. CDR3 length equals 16 residues. The CDR3 sequence: CASSPFEGPLNTEAFF. The CDR3 region has the DNA TGTGCCAGCTCACCCTTCGAGGGCCCACTGAACACTGAAGCTTTCTTT.

The sample holds a few counts of this clonotype. V gene TRBV15 combines with J gene TRBJ2-7, with a tentative D call TRBD1 (5 bases). The germline CDR1 and CDR2 sequences are LNHNV and YYDKDF (reference sequence). Trimming left V 3 bases short and J 7 bases short, with 13 bases between. This CDR3 comprises 13 residues. CDR3 protein: CATSRDTLGEQYF. In DNA form, the CDR3 reads TGTGCCACCAGCAGGGACACCCTGGGGGAGCAGTACTTC. The full variable domain, completed using reference TRBV15 and TRBJ2-7, is DAMVIQNPRYQVTQFGKPVTLSCSQTLNHNVMYWYQQKSSQAPKLLFHYYDKDFNNEADTPDNFQSRRPNTSFCFLDIRSPGLGDTAMYLCATSRDTLGEQYFGPGTRLTVT.

This clonotype was counted at least ten times. The J gene is TRBJ1-1, the V gene TRBV6-1; 7 bases are a match to TRBD1. The CDR3 is 14 residues long. Germline trimming cut 4 bases from V and 6 bases from J; bases unmatched to any gene: 8. From germline, CDR1 is MNHNS and CDR2 SASEGT. CDR3 sequence (DNA): TGTGCCAGCAGTGCGAGAGGGGGCGAGTCTGAAGCTTTCTTT. It specifies CASSARGGESEAFF.

By share, this clonotype counts as medium-sized. The rearrangement joins TRBV27 to TRBJ2-1; unclear D gene. The V gene lost 0 bases and the J gene lost 0 bases, with 12 bases spanning the gap. CDR3 length: 17 amino acids. Germline values: CDR1 MNHEY, CDR2 SMNVEV (reference sequence). CDR3 amino acids: CASSLSAQTRSYNEQFF. The CDR3, as DNA: TGTGCCAGCAGTTTATCGGCGCAGACCCGCTCCTACAATGAGCAGTTCTTC.

The chain links TRBV30 to TRBJ2-7; TRBD2 is a possible D gene (5 bases). CDR3 length equals 12 residues. Germline V gene lookup returns CDR1 GTSNPN and CDR2 SVGIG (reference sequence). V was pared by 2 bases and J by 5 bases, with 10 bases between. CDR3 region: CAWSSSSHEQYF. The CDR3 DNA follows: TGTGCCTGGAGTTCTAGCTCTCACGAGCAGTACTTC.